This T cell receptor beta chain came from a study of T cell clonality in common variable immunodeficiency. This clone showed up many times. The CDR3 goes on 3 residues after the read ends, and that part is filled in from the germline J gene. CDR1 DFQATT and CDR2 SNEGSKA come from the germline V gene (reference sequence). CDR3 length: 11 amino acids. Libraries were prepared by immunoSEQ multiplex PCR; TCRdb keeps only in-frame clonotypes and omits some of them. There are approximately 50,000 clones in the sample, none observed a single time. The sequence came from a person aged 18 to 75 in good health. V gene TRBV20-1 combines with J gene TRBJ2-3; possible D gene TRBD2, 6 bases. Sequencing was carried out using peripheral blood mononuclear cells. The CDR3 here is CSARLGETQYF. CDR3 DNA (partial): TGCAGTGCGAGACTAGGAGAGACG.